Listed below are T cell receptor beta chains from one sample, sequenced in a study of human T cells and chemical hapten exposure. TCRdb ran MiXCR on the RACE reads and lists one entry per CDR3 protein. Here the sample spans 110,000 to 150,000 distinct CDR3 sequences, roughly 12% being singletons. Source: whole blood, taken in connection with sensitization to the hapten diphenylcyclopropenone (DPC). These receptors all come from a woman aged 45-65 years with alopecia areata. Some clones in this sample may be carry-over from other donors' samples. The CDR3 runs from the conserved cysteine through the conserved F or W. D genes are given only for firm matches. Clone size is not always given. Where it is, it says once, few, many or a class for expanded clones.

d_gene	v_gene	j_gene	abundance	CDR3nt	CDR3aa
-	TRBV7-2	TRBJ2-6	-	TGTGCCAGCAGCTTAGCGTGGCTGAACTCTGGGGCCAACGTCCTGACTTTC	CASSLAWLNSGANVLTF
-	TRBV11-2	TRBJ2-3	few	TGTGCCAGCAGCCTCTTTATAGATACGCAGTATTTT	CASSLFIDTQYF
-	TRBV3-1	TRBJ2-3	few	TGTGCCAGCAGCCAATCGCAGTTCACAGATACGCAGTATTTT	CASSQSQFTDTQYF
-	TRBV24-1	TRBJ2-3	-	TGTGCCACCAGTGATGACGGCCCTGGCGCAGATACGCAGTATTTT	CATSDDGPGADTQYF
TRBD2	TRBV11-2	TRBJ2-1	few	TGTGCCAGCAGCCCCCGGCTAGCGGACTACAATGAGCAGTTCTTC	CASSPRLADYNEQFF
-	TRBV5-6	TRBJ2-1	few	TGTGCCAGCAGCCCGGGGGCAGGCCCCCAAGTCTTC	CASSPGAGPQVF
TRBD2	TRBV19	TRBJ2-1	many	TGTGCCAGTAGTATTCCCCCTCGAGCGGGAGGGTACAATGAGCAGTTCTTC	CASSIPPRAGGYNEQFF
-	TRBV2	TRBJ2-2	-	TGTGCCAGCAGCGATAACAGGGTATCGAACACCGGGGAGCTGTTTTTT	CASSDNRVSNTGELFF
TRBD1	TRBV20-1	TRBJ1-1	-	TGCAGTGCTAGAGTTTGGACAGGACCCCTTGAAGCTTTCTTT	CSARVWTGPLEAFF
-	TRBV7-9	TRBJ2-3	many	TGTGCCAGCAGCCGTACAGACGTAGGCACAGATACGCAGTATTTT	CASSRTDVGTDTQYF
-	TRBV6-2/TRBV6-3	TRBJ1-1	-	TGTGCCAGCAGCGGGGGGGCCGCTGGAGAAGCTTTCTTT	CASSGGAAGEAFF
-	TRBV27	TRBJ2-1	-	TGTGCCAGCACTCCCGGGGGGCTATGGAATGAGCAGTTCTTC	CASTPGGLWNEQFF
-	TRBV7-3	TRBJ2-3	many	TGTGCCAGCAGCTTAACGATCGGTCCTGGTGGCGATACGCAGTATTTT	CASSLTIGPGGDTQYF
TRBD1	TRBV6-5	TRBJ1-6	few	TGTGCCAGCAGTCGAGGACAGGGGGGTAATTCACCCCTCCACTTT	CASSRGQGGNSPLHF
-	TRBV5-1	TRBJ2-7	once	TGCGCCAGCAGCTTGGGCCAGGGGCTAACCTACGAGAAGTACTTC	CASSLGQGLTYEKYF
-	TRBV2	TRBJ2-2	many	TGTGCCAGCAGTGACAAGGTGACGAACACCGGGGAGCTGTTTTTT	CASSDKVTNTGELFF
-	TRBV14	TRBJ1-1	-	TGTGCCAGCAGCCAAGTTGGGGGATTTAACACTGAAGCTTTCTTT	CASSQVGGFNTEAFF
-	TRBV5-4	TRBJ2-7	few	TGTGCCAGCAGCGAGGCACTAGCCGCCTCCTCCGAGCAGTACTTC	CASSEALAASSEQYF
-	TRBV4-2	TRBJ1-2	few	TGTGCCAGCAGCCAAGCTCAGAAGACACTAGGACGAGGCTACACCTTC	CASSQAQKTLGRGYTF
-	TRBV7-2	TRBJ2-1	few	TGTGCCAGCAGCTTAGGGGTTGCAAGGTCGAAAGAGCAGTTCTTC	CASSLGVARSKEQFF
TRBD1	TRBV12-3/TRBV12-4	TRBJ2-2	many	TGTGCCAGCAGTTTATTGGGACAGGGTGCCGGGGAGCTGTTTTTT	CASSLLGQGAGELFF
-	TRBV7-2	TRBJ2-3	few	TGTGCCAGCAGTATTAAAACGAGACAGGCGGATACGCAGTATTTT	CASSIKTRQADTQYF
-	TRBV24-1	TRBJ1-5	-	TGTGCCACCAGTGACCCGGGGCAGGGTGAGAATCAGCCCCAGCATTTT	CATSDPGQGENQPQHF
TRBD1	TRBV7-9	TRBJ1-3	-	TGTGCCGGGGACAGGGCGCCGGAAAACACCATATATTTT	CAGDRAPENTIYF
-	TRBV7-3	TRBJ2-3	many	TGTGCCAGCAGCCCATACAGGGCCTCTAGCACAGATACGCAGTATTTT	CASSPYRASSTDTQYF
-	TRBV28	TRBJ2-3	-	TGTGCCAGCAGTTTGGGGGCTAGTATGGCTGATACGCAGTATTTT	CASSLGASMADTQYF
TRBD2	TRBV7-2	TRBJ2-1	-	TGTGCCAGCAGCTTAGGGACTAGCAGAAGCAATGAGCAGTTCTTC	CASSLGTSRSNEQFF
-	TRBV28	TRBJ2-1	-	TGTGCCAGCAGAGTGGGGACCGGCTTCCCGGTCAATGAGCAGTTCTTC	CASRVGTGFPVNEQFF
-	TRBV7-9	TRBJ2-7	-	TGTGCCAGCAGCTTAGAATGGAGCCCCTCCTACGAGCAGTACTTC	CASSLEWSPSYEQYF
TRBD2	TRBV6-1	TRBJ2-2	-	TGTGCCAGCAGTGAAGCCCGGGCTTGGCTAGCGGGAGGACCCGCTCCCGGGGAGCTGTTTTTT	CASSEARAWLAGGPAPGELFF
-	TRBV19	TRBJ2-6	-	TGTGCCAGTAGCCCAAGGGGTACCGGGGCCAACGTCCTGACTTTC	CASSPRGTGANVLTF
TRBD2	TRBV24-1	TRBJ2-7	many	TGTGCCACCAGTGATTTTACTAGCGTTGACTACGAGCAGTACTTC	CATSDFTSVDYEQYF
-	TRBV6-2/TRBV6-3	TRBJ1-5	-	TGTGCCAGCAGTTCCTGGGATCAGCCCCAGCATTTT	CASSSWDQPQHF
TRBD1	TRBV6-1	TRBJ1-2	few	TGTGCCAGCAGAGAAGGGGGCGCGGGTATGGACGGCTACACCTTC	CASREGGAGMDGYTF
-	TRBV5-1	TRBJ2-1	few	TGCGCCAGCAGCTTGGGCCCCGGGACCTTCAATGAGCAGTTCTTC	CASSLGPGTFNEQFF
TRBD2	TRBV20-1	TRBJ2-7	many	TGCAGTGTATATACTAGCGGGAGGAACGACGAGCAGTACTTC	CSVYTSGRNDEQYF
-	TRBV3-1	TRBJ2-2	few	TGTGCCAGCAGCCCCGGTGAGAGAGCGGCGTCGAACACCGGGGAGCTGTTTTTT	CASSPGERAASNTGELFF
-	TRBV9	TRBJ1-3	-	TGTGCCAGCAGCCTTGCCTCCTCTGGAAACACCATATATTTT	CASSLASSGNTIYF
-	TRBV20-1	TRBJ2-1	few	TGCAGTGCCGCATCTGCACAGACTAGTGGATCTCGCTACAATGAGCAGTTCTTC	CSAASAQTSGSRYNEQFF
TRBD2	TRBV7-2	TRBJ2-1	many	TGTGCCAGCCCCCGGACTAGCGGGAGGGGTAATGAGCAGTTCTTC	CASPRTSGRGNEQFF
-	TRBV27	TRBJ1-6	-	TGTGCCAGCAGTTTTTACGGCGCAGGGGATAGTTCACCCCTCCACTTT	CASSFYGAGDSSPLHF
-	TRBV3-1	TRBJ2-7	many	TGTGCCAGCAGCCAGCTAGGAGGCGAGCAGTACTTC	CASSQLGGEQYF
TRBD1	TRBV11-2	TRBJ2-2	many	TGTGCCAGCAGCTTAGGGACAGGGAACACCGGGGAGCTGTTTTTT	CASSLGTGNTGELFF
-	TRBV7-2	TRBJ2-7	few	TGTGCCAGCAGCTTAGCGGTGCCTACCCTCCCCTCAGAGCAGTACTTC	CASSLAVPTLPSEQYF
-	TRBV4-3	TRBJ1-2	few	TGCGCCAGCAGCCAAGCTTCGGGGGTTGCCTATGGCTACACCTTC	CASSQASGVAYGYTF
-	TRBV18	TRBJ2-1	few	TGTGCCAGCTCCCCGCATCCTCGGTCCAGCAATGAGCAGTTCTTC	CASSPHPRSSNEQFF
-	TRBV4-2	TRBJ2-1	-	TGTGCCAGCAGCCAAGAGGGAACGTATGAGCAGTTCTTC	CASSQEGTYEQFF